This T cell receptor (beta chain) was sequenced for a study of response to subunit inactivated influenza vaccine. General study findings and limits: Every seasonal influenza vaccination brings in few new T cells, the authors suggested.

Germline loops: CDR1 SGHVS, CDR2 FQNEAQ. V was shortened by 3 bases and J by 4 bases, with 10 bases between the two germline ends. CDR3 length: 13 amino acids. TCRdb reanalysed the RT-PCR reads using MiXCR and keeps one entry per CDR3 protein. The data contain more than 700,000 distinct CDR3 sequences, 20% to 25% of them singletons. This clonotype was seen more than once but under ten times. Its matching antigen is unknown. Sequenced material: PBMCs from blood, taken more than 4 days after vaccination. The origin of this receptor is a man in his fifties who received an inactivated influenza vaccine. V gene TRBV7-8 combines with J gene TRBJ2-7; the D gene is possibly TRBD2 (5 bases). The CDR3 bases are TGTGCCAGCAGCTTGAGTGAGCGGTACGAGCAGTACTTC. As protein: CASSLSERYEQYF.